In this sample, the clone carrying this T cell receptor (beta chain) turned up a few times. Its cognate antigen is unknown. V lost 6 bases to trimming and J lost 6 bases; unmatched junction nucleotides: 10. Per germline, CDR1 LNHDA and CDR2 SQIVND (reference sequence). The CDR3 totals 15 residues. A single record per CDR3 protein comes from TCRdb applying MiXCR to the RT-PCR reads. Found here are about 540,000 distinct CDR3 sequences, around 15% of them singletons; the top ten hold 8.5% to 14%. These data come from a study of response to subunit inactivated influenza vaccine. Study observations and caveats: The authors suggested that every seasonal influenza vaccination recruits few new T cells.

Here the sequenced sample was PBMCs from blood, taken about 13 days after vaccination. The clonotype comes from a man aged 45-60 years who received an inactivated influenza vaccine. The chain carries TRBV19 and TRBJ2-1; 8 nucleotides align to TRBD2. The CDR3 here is CASSTLAGGFNEQFF. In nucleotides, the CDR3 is TGTGCCAGTAGCACCTTGGCGGGGGGTTTCAATGAGCAGTTCTTC.